A single T cell receptor beta chain is shown here with its context. This clone has more than one count but fewer than ten. Its cognate antigen has yet to be identified. No per-base quality is available; no much larger clone lies one base away. These data come from a study of cytomegalovirus exposure and HLA in healthy donors (dated by TCRdb to 2016 to 2017). The study in broad terms: According to a later analysis, one platform produced both the approximately 110 validation repertoires and the approximately 660 repertoires of the first cohort. The study aimed to test whether signatures of past pathogen exposure could be identified by cataloging public T cell receptors. Along with the approximately 700-subject first cohort, a separate validation cohort of roughly 110 different subjects was used. High-throughput TCR immunosequencing, statistical association of individual TCRs with disease status, and machine learning were combined to predict cytomegalovirus infection status. Broader findings and caveats from the paper: Of the cluster scores, 90% to 95% were above 0 in a later analysis, which found that TCRs clustered in the first cohort also tended to co-occur in the approximately 120 validation repertoires. In vitro tests confirmed that three of the cytomegalovirus-associated TCR beta chains recognize cytomegalovirus antigens. Across donors, most TCR sequences were observed very rarely, whereas some public TCRs were present in many individuals. The authors suggested that the approach could potentially be generalized to other disease states and immunological phenotypes. A later analysis lacked HLA typing for the validation cohort, so it scored co-occurrence in that cohort across all 110 or so repertoires. The study listed 150 to 200 TCR beta chains as associated with cytomegalovirus. Cytomegalovirus status was reported to be diagnosed by the classifier with high specificity and sensitivity in both the original and validation cohorts.

V is cut back by 7 bases and J by 4 bases, with 12 bases in the junction unmatched. The CDR3 runs 15 residues from the cysteine to the phenylalanine. Of all the DNA, just the CDR3 is kept, 45 bases in frame from base 1. CDR1 and CDR2 are read off the germline V gene (reference sequence) as LNHDA and SQIVND. Donors formed part of the validation cohort, which comprised over a hundred subjects and was distinct from the first cohort of several hundred subjects. The receptor library was made with the immunoSEQ multiplex PCR assay. As for how the authors treated the data: A statistical classification framework was developed to diagnose cytomegalovirus status using the catalog of TCR beta chain sequences. Held by TCRdb, this immuneACCESS table contains in-frame sequences only and omits some clones. Under half of the omission traces to an unresolved V gene where checked; the cause of the rest is unknown. That table is the source of V, J and clone size, and D and trimming were worked out from the DNA. The sample table holds 150,000 to 200,000 clones, of which 85% to 90% were seen once. Jointly, the top ten make up 10% of the sample.

In this chain, TRBV19 is recombined with TRBJ1-1, and 7 junction bases match TRBD1. This TCR derives from a woman aged 18-29 years in good health and CMV-seropositive. Source material: PBMCs. The CDR3 region reads CASKITGAKRTEAFF. The DNA sequence follows: TGTGCCAGTAAAATCACAGGGGCCAAACGCACTGAAGCTTTCTTT.